What follows are 13 T cell receptor beta chains derived from one specimen sequenced in a study of blood T cell repertoires in COVID-19. Generated by immunoSEQ multiplex PCR, the TCRdb table keeps only in-frame clones and is missing some. There are about 100,000 clones in the sample; 75% to 95% occur only once, and just over 5% lies in the top ten. Sequencing was done on a sample of peripheral blood. The origin of the receptors is a man aged 50-60 years with acute or convalescent COVID-19.

This clone was counted a single time. The chain carries TRBV10-3 and TRBJ1-4; 9 bases match TRBD1. Germline-derived CDR1 and CDR2 are ENHRY and SYGVKD. V gave up 0 bases and J gave up 6 bases; unmatched junction bases: 5. This CDR3 has 16 amino acids. In DNA form, the CDR3 reads TGTGCCATCAGTGAGTCAGATGGGACAGGGTATGAAAAACTGTTTTTT. Amino acid sequence: CAISESDGTGYEKLFF.

The chain's CDR3 is CATRDRDYEQYF. As DNA, the CDR3 is TGTGCCACCCGGGACAGAGACTACGAGCAGTACTTC. V usage is TRBV19 and J usage is TRBJ2-7, with 7 bases matching TRBD1. The germline gives CDR1 LNHDA, CDR2 SQIVND (reference sequence). The CDR3 totals 12 residues. V shed 10 bases and J 3 bases; nucleotides not matched to a gene: 6.

This chain links TRBV30 with TRBJ2-1, with 7 nucleotides matching TRBD1. This CDR3 is built from 13 residues. Trimming at V came to 3 bases and at J to 4 bases, leaving 3 bases not matched to a gene. Germline V CDR1 and CDR2: GTSNPN, SVGIG (reference sequence). The CDR3 is CAWSGQAYNEQFF. The CDR3 nucleotides read TGTGCCTGGAGCGGACAGGCATACAATGAGCAGTTCTTC.

The rearrangement joins TRBV7-9 to TRBJ2-2; 12 bases agree with TRBD2. Trimming removed 5 bases from V and 4 bases from J; junction bases left unmatched: 5. CDR1 and CDR2 from the germline V gene are SEHNR and FQNEAQ (reference sequence). This CDR3 is 16 amino acids long. The CDR3 DNA is TGTGCCAGCAGCCTTCGGACTAGCGGGATCACCGGGGAGCTGTTTTTT. This sequence encodes CASSLRTSGITGELFF. Full variable domain (outside the CDR3, taken from reference TRBV7-9 and TRBJ2-2): DTGVSQNPRHKITKRGQNVTFRCDPISEHNRLYWYRQTLGQGPEFLTYFQNEAQLEKSRLLSDRFSAERPKGSFSTLEIQRTEQGDSAMYLCASSLRTSGITGELFFGEGSRLTVL.

This chain joins TRBV5-6 and TRBJ2-2; no firm D call. Per germline, CDR1 SGHDT and CDR2 YYEEEE. V was pared by 0 bases and J by 6 bases, with 9 bases between. CDR3 length: 14 residues. In DNA, the CDR3 is TGTGCCAGCAGCTTGGCGAGGTACCCCGGGGAGCTGTTTTTT. This encodes CASSLARYPGELFF.

This clone was recorded once. The chain recombines TRBV24-1 with TRBJ2-1; 8 bases match TRBD1. Losses at the gene ends were 4 bases for V and 2 bases for J; bases not matched to a gene: 6. CDR3 length: 16 residues. Germline lookup yields CDR1 KGHDR and CDR2 SFDVKD. The CDR3 sequence is CATSDWTGWAYNEQFF. The CDR3 bases are TGTGCCACCAGTGACTGGACAGGGTGGGCCTACAATGAGCAGTTCTTC.

The V and J genes are TRBV5-1 and TRBJ2-1, with 7 bases aligning to TRBD1. The CDR3 consists of 15 residues. The germline V gene has CDR1 SGHRS and CDR2 YFSETQ. With 4 bases clipped from V and 2 bases from J, the junction kept 6 bases outside the gene matches. The CDR3 reads CASSLRQGAYNEQFF. CDR3 nucleotide sequence: TGCGCCAGCAGCCTCCGACAGGGAGCCTACAATGAGCAGTTCTTC.

The chain recombines TRBV6-5 with TRBJ1-1; 10 bases fit TRBD1. Germline CDR1 and CDR2: MNHEY and SVGAGI. This CDR3 has 14 residues. Trimming at V came to 4 bases and at J to 5 bases, leaving 4 bases not matched to a gene. CDR3 DNA sequence: TGTGCCAGCAGTTCGGGACAGGGGCGAACTGAAGCTTTCTTT. Amino acids: CASSSGQGRTEAFF.

The V call is TRBV12-5, the J call TRBJ1-6; TRBD1 matches at 11 bases. The CDR3 contains 15 residues. Germline V gene data show CDR1 as LGHNT and CDR2 as FRNRAP. The V and J ends lost 7 bases and 14 bases, in that order; junction bases with no gene match: 13. The CDR3 nucleotides are TGTGCTAGTGCCCCGGACAGGGGGCTTTTCATCACCCTCCACTTT. The encoded protein is CASAPDRGLFITLHF.

The chain joins TRBV30 to TRBJ2-7, with D perhaps TRBD2 (6 bases). Germline V CDR1 and CDR2: GTSNPN, SVGIG (reference sequence). CDR3 length: 17 amino acids. The V end was cut by 1 base, the J end by 2 bases, with 21 bases between. CDR3 sequence (DNA): TGTGCCTGGAGTGGGTTCGGGACTTCCCCCAACCCCTACGAGCAGTACTTC. Protein: CAWSGFGTSPNPYEQYF.

This clone was recorded once. The chain recombines TRBV6-2 or TRBV6-3 with TRBJ2-1; 11 bases are shared with TRBD2. The trim removed 5 bases at V and 4 bases at J, leaving 7 bases unmatched. CDR3 length: 16 amino acids. Germline values: CDR1 MNHEY, CDR2 SVGEGT. Here the CDR3 reads CASSHRLAGPYNEQFF. The CDR3 DNA is TGTGCCAGCAGTCACCGACTAGCGGGGCCTTACAATGAGCAGTTCTTC.

The chain links TRBV3-1 (or the pseudogene TRBV3-2) to TRBJ2-1; 9 positions agree with TRBD2. The CDR3 extends over 17 amino acids. V was pared by 3 bases and J by 0 bases, with 6 bases of the junction left unmatched. The germline V gene has CDR1 LGHDT and CDR2 YNNKEL (reference sequence). The CDR3 coding sequence is TGTGCCAGCAGCCAGGTACTAGCGGGTAGCTCCTACAATGAGCAGTTCTTC. Protein product: CASSQVLAGSSYNEQFF.

J is TRBJ2-3 and V is TRBV29-1; the D gene is possibly TRBD1 (5 bases). The V gene lost 4 bases and the J gene lost 4 bases, with 18 bases spanning the gap. CDR1 is SQVTM and CDR2 is ANQGSEA in the germline V gene. The CDR3 runs 15 residues. The CDR3: CSVATWGSVPDTQYF. The CDR3 region has the DNA TGCAGCGTTGCAACCTGGGGCTCTGTCCCAGATACGCAGTATTTT.